One sample yielded the 22 T cell receptor beta chains listed below, sequenced in a study of control samples from healthy donors and cancer patients. Some clones are missing from TCRdb's copy, which holds only in-frame ones; the method was immunoSEQ multiplex PCR. This sample's table reports 150,000 to 200,000 clones. The sequenced sample was blood. These receptors originate from a woman aged 30 to 39 in good health.

This sequence joins TRBV30 and TRBJ1-1; D gene unclear. In germline, CDR1 is GTSNPN, CDR2 SVGIG (reference sequence). V lost 2 bases and J 1 base, leaving 11 bases between the germline ends. CDR3 length: 14 amino acids. The CDR3 nucleotides read TGTGCCTGGAGTATTGGAGCAGGGAACACTGAAGCTTTCTTT. Its translation is CAWSIGAGNTEAFF.

This sequence joins TRBV6-5 and TRBJ1-6; D ambiguous. Deletions cut 3 bases from V and 9 bases from J, with 12 bases between. Looked up from germline, CDR1 is MNHEY and CDR2 is SVGAGI. The CDR3 is made up of 14 amino acids. CDR3 amino acids: CASSYQRNLSPLHF. The DNA for the CDR3 is TGTGCCAGCAGTTATCAGAGAAACCTTTCACCCCTCCACTTT.

The V call is TRBV29-1, the J call TRBJ1-2; no reliable D call. The V gene lost 1 base and the J gene lost 8 bases, with 14 bases spanning the gap. Looked up from germline, CDR1 is SQVTM and CDR2 is ANQGSEA. The CDR3 sequence is 13 residues long. CDR3 protein: CSVEGAEGDGYTF. The CDR3 DNA reads TGCAGCGTTGAAGGGGCCGAGGGAGACGGCTACACCTTC.

V gene TRBV6-1 combines with J gene TRBJ1-5, with D unclear. The germline gives CDR1 MNHNS, CDR2 SASEGT. Between the trimmed V and J ends, which lost 2 bases and 4 bases, there was a span of 15 bases. The length of the CDR3 is 16 residues. CDR3 bases: TGTGCCAGCAGTGAATCTTTCAGCGTTCGGAATCAGCCCCAGCATTTT. Its protein product is CASSESFSVRNQPQHF.

V and J are TRBV9 and TRBJ2-5; 9 bases are a match to TRBD2. The germline V gene has CDR1 SGDLS and CDR2 YYNGEE. This CDR3 region has 16 residues. Trimming removed 3 bases from V and 2 bases from J; junction bases left unmatched: 8. CDR3 residues: CASSEGVTSGQETQYF. DNA for the CDR3: TGTGCCAGCAGCGAGGGGGTAACTAGCGGGCAAGAGACCCAGTACTTC.

V gene TRBV28 combines with J gene TRBJ1-2, with TRBD1 as a possible D gene (6 bases). Trimming left V 3 bases short and J 4 bases short, with 12 bases between. The CDR3 runs to 14 residues. Per the germline V gene, CDR1 is MDHEN and CDR2 is SYDVKM. The CDR3, as DNA: TGTGCCAGCAGTTTCAAGGGGGAACTCTATGGCTACACCTTC. Residues: CASSFKGELYGYTF.

The chain joins TRBV28 to TRBJ2-7, with D possibly TRBD1 on 5 matching bases. Germline V lookup: CDR1 MDHEN, CDR2 SYDVKM. The ends were cut back, 3 bases at V and 3 bases at J, with 12 bases in the middle. The CDR3 contains 14 residues. The CDR3 reads CASSLSGRGYEQYF. CDR3 DNA: TGTGCCAGCAGTTTGAGTGGAAGGGGCTACGAGCAGTACTTC.

V and J are TRBV7-2 and TRBJ1-5; the D gene is possibly TRBD1 (5 bases). Trimming removed 1 base at V and 7 bases at J, with 17 bases between. CDR1 and CDR2 (germline): SGHTA, FQGNSA. This CDR3 contains 16 residues. CDR3 in amino acids: CASSLVGSGRIQPQHF. As DNA, the CDR3 is TGTGCCAGCAGCTTAGTAGGGTCAGGGCGTATACAGCCCCAGCATTTT. Complete variable domain (other parts from reference TRBV7-2 and TRBJ1-5): GAGVSQSPSNKVTEKGKDVELRCDPISGHTALYWYRQSLGQGLEFLIYFQGNSAPDKSGLPSDRFSAERTGGSVSTLTIQRTQQEDSAVYLCASSLVGSGRIQPQHFGDGTRLSIL.

This sequence joins TRBV27 and TRBJ1-1, with a weak D call TRBD1 (6 bases). Germline values: CDR1 MNHEY, CDR2 SMNVEV (reference sequence). Trimming removed 2 bases from V and 11 bases from J, with 15 bases in between. CDR3 length equals 13 residues. The CDR3 nucleotides are TGTGCCAGCAGTTTAGGAGGGGGAAGGGGGGCTTTCTTT. It codes for CASSLGGGRGAFF.

The rearrangement uses TRBV6-2 or TRBV6-3 and TRBJ2-7; TRBD2 might be the D (5 bases). CDR1 MNHEY and CDR2 SVGEGT come from the germline V gene. The CDR3 contains 11 residues. The V and J ends lost 2 bases and 6 bases respectively, with 5 bases between them. The CDR3 coding sequence is TGTGCCAGCAGTTACGGAGGCGAGCAGTACTTC. Translating it yields CASSYGGEQYF.

The rearrangement joins TRBV11-3 to TRBJ1-1; D unclear. The CDR3 is 14 residues long. Trimming cost V 1 base and J 0 bases, with 6 bases left between them. CDR1 SGHNT and CDR2 YENEEA come from the germline V gene. CDR3 sequence: CASSLGRVNTEAFF. DNA of the CDR3: TGTGCCAGCAGCTTAGGACGGGTGAACACTGAAGCTTTCTTT.

This rearrangement joins TRBV5-8 to TRBJ1-1; maybe TRBD1 (5 bases). The length of the CDR3 is 18 residues. Germline CDR1 reads SGHTS; CDR2 reads YDEGEE. Trimming left V 1 base short and J 4 bases short, with 23 bases between. The CDR3 DNA reads TGTGCCAGCAGCTTGATGAGGTACTCGGGGCGGGGGAGCACTGAAGCTTTCTTT. As protein: CASSLMRYSGRGSTEAFF. The entire variable domain, with the rest obtained from reference TRBV5-8 and TRBJ1-1, is as follows: EAGVTQSPTHLIKTRGQQATLRCSPISGHTSVYWYQQALGLGLQFLLWYDEGEERNRGNFPPRFSGRQFPNYSSELNVNALELEDSALYLCASSLMRYSGRGSTEAFFGQGTRLTVV.

This chain uses TRBV5-1 with TRBJ1-1; tentatively, D is TRBD1 (6 bases). Germline V gene sequence: CDR1 SGHRS, CDR2 YFSETQ. This CDR3 is 12 amino acids long. V was trimmed by 5 bases and J by 5 bases, leaving 10 bases between them. CDR3 DNA sequence: TGCGCCAGCAGACAAGGGGGAACTGAAGCTTTCTTT. Its protein product is CASRQGGTEAFF.

DNA of the CDR3: TGTGCCAGCAGCTTGTTTTCGAACACTGAAGCTTTCTTT. It codes for CASSLFSNTEAFF. V is TRBV7-6 and J is TRBJ1-1; no clear D. In germline, CDR1 is SGHVS, CDR2 FNYEAQ. The CDR3 is 13 amino acids. Between the trimmed V and J ends, which lost 3 bases and 1 base, there was a span of 6 bases.

This chain links TRBV7-2 with TRBJ2-1, with 9 bases that match TRBD2. Germline V gene data show CDR1 as SGHTA and CDR2 as FQGNSA. The CDR3 totals 15 residues. J was trimmed by 6 bases and V by 6 bases; bases with no gene match: 9. The CDR3 is CASRNPGLATNEQFF. The CDR3 DNA follows: TGTGCCAGCAGAAACCCGGGACTAGCAACCAATGAGCAGTTCTTC.

CDR3 nucleotide sequence: TGTGCCAGCAGTTTGGTAGCGTCCGGGGAGCTGTTTTTT. Residues: CASSLVASGELFF. The rearrangement joins TRBV27 to TRBJ2-2; a weak D match, TRBD2 (5 bases). Per germline, CDR1 MNHEY and CDR2 SMNVEV (reference sequence). V lost 3 bases and J lost 6, with 8 bases in between. The CDR3 totals 13 residues.

The chain has TRBV6-5 and TRBJ1-6; a possible D gene is TRBD1 (5 bases). The CDR3 extends over 13 amino acids. The germline V gene has CDR1 MNHEY and CDR2 SVGAGI. V lost 8 bases and J 5 bases, leaving 10 bases between the germline ends. The chain's CDR3 is CASLGGNNSPLHF. As DNA, the CDR3 is TGTGCCAGCCTCGGGGGAAATAATTCACCCCTCCACTTT.

V and J are TRBV6-6 and TRBJ1-2; D is perhaps TRBD1 (6 bases). V lost 4 bases and J lost 6, with 15 bases in between. The germline CDR1 and CDR2 sequences are MNHNY and SVGAGI (reference sequence). The CDR3 has 14 amino acids. The CDR3 DNA sequence: TGTGCCAGCAGTTCCTTCCGGGACACTGATGGCTACACCTTC. Protein product: CASSSFRDTDGYTF.

This chain links TRBV27 with TRBJ2-1; D possibly corresponds to TRBD2 (6 bases). Trimming removed 5 bases at V and 2 bases at J, with 10 bases between. The CDR3 spans 14 residues. CDR1 is MNHEY and CDR2 is SMNVEV in the germline V gene (reference sequence). CDR3 bases: TGTGCCAGCAGTCCAACGGGGGCCTACAATGAGCAGTTCTTC. It translates to CASSPTGAYNEQFF.

The chain carries TRBV10-3 and TRBJ2-7; TRBD1 matches 8 bases. V trimming: 10 bases; J trimming: 4 bases; junction bases outside the gene matches: 12. The CDR3 totals 14 residues. Germline V CDR1 and CDR2: ENHRY, SYGVKD. CDR3 sequence (DNA): TGTGCCACTAGGACGGGACAGGCTGCGTACGAGCAGTACTTC. Translation: CATRTGQAAYEQYF.

The chain recombines TRBV25-1 with TRBJ2-5; perhaps TRBD2 as D (5 bases). Germline V gene lookup returns CDR1 MGHDK and CDR2 SYGVNS. V lost 5 bases and J 5 bases, leaving 12 bases between the germline ends. This CDR3 is built from 13 residues. For the CDR3, the DNA is TGTGCCAGCAGTTTATTGACGGGGGAGACCCAGTACTTC. Residues: CASSLLTGETQYF.

The chain joins TRBV6-2 or TRBV6-3 to TRBJ1-1; D is possibly TRBD1 (6 bases). The V end lost 6 bases, the J end lost 5 bases, and 16 bases lay between the germline ends. The CDR3 contains 14 residues. CDR1 and CDR2 from the germline V gene are MNHEY and SVGEGT. This CDR3 is CASSQQGRGTEAFF. The CDR3 DNA follows: TGTGCCAGCAGCCAACAGGGCAGGGGAACTGAAGCTTTCTTT.